A selection of T cell receptor beta chains follows, all from one sample in a study of shared clonotypes between healthy human individuals. Clones were sequenced by immunoSEQ multiplex PCR, and TCRdb holds only the in-frame ones, with some missing. This table has 2 million to 2.5 million clones, under 95% appearing once. Sequencing used naive CD4+ T cells from PBMCs. These receptors all come from a man aged 18 to 29 in good health. Some clones in this sample may be carry-over from other donors' samples. CDR3s include the opening cysteine and the closing phenylalanine or tryptophan. D genes are given only for firm matches. Part of the rows lack a size; the others show once, few, many or a class for expanded clones.

j_gene: TRBJ1-1
d_gene: .
v_gene: TRBV5-1
abundance: .
CDR3nt: TGCGCCAGCAGCTTGGAGGCAGGGAACATACCCACTGAAGCTTTCTTT
CDR3aa: CASSLEAGNIPTEAFF

j_gene: TRBJ2-5
d_gene: .
v_gene: TRBV9
abundance: once
CDR3nt: TGTGCCAGCAGCGTAGGGGGGGCGGTGGAGACCCAGTACTTC
CDR3aa: CASSVGGAVETQYF

j_gene: TRBJ1-1
d_gene: TRBD1
v_gene: TRBV11-2
abundance: .
CDR3nt: TGTGCCAGCAGCCGTCAACAGGGGATGAACACTGAAGCTTTCTTT
CDR3aa: CASSRQQGMNTEAFF

j_gene: TRBJ2-2
d_gene: .
v_gene: TRBV15
abundance: .
CDR3nt: TGTGCCACCAGCGCCAGCAGGCTGGCGAACACCGGGGAGCTGTTTTTT
CDR3aa: CATSASRLANTGELFF

j_gene: TRBJ1-2
d_gene: .
v_gene: TRBV11-2
abundance: .
CDR3nt: TGTGCCAGCAGCTTACCAGCTCATTATGGCTACACCTTC
CDR3aa: CASSLPAHYGYTF

j_gene: TRBJ2-2
d_gene: TRBD2
v_gene: TRBV7-2
abundance: once
CDR3nt: TGTGCCAGCAGCAAGGGTAGCGGGATCACCGGGGAGCTGTTTTTT
CDR3aa: CASSKGSGITGELFF

j_gene: TRBJ2-5
d_gene: TRBD2
v_gene: TRBV13
abundance: .
CDR3nt: TGTGCCAGCAGCCCCCGACTAGCGGGATGGGTGACCCAGTACTTC
CDR3aa: CASSPRLAGWVTQYF

j_gene: TRBJ2-7
d_gene: .
v_gene: TRBV30
abundance: .
CDR3nt: TGTGCCTGGAGTGCTGTGGGGGGCGCGGGGCAGTACTTC
CDR3aa: CAWSAVGGAGQYF

j_gene: TRBJ1-2
d_gene: .
v_gene: TRBV29-1
abundance: once
CDR3nt: TGCAGCGTTGGTTCCGGATATGGCTACACCTTC
CDR3aa: CSVGSGYGYTF

j_gene: TRBJ2-2
d_gene: .
v_gene: TRBV5-1
abundance: .
CDR3nt: TGCGCCAGCAGCTTGGCCGTCGAGACCGGGGAGCTGTTTTTT
CDR3aa: CASSLAVETGELFF

j_gene: TRBJ1-1
d_gene: .
v_gene: TRBV5-1
abundance: .
CDR3nt: TGCGCCAGCAGCCCCACGACAGACACTGAAGCTTTCTTT
CDR3aa: CASSPTTDTEAFF

j_gene: TRBJ2-6
d_gene: .
v_gene: TRBV4-1
abundance: .
CDR3nt: TGCGCCAGCCACCTCGGGGCGCGGGGCTCTGGGGCCAACGTCCTGACTTTC
CDR3aa: CASHLGARGSGANVLTF

j_gene: TRBJ2-7
d_gene: .
v_gene: TRBV7-9
abundance: .
CDR3nt: TGTGCCAGCGGGAGCGTCTACGAGCAGTACTTC
CDR3aa: CASGSVYEQYF

j_gene: TRBJ1-1
d_gene: TRBD1
v_gene: TRBV7-3
abundance: .
CDR3nt: TGTGCCAGCAGCCTACAGGGGGGCACTGAAGCTTTCTTT
CDR3aa: CASSLQGGTEAFF

j_gene: TRBJ1-1
d_gene: .
v_gene: TRBV5-1
abundance: .
CDR3nt: TGCGCCAGCAGCTTGGAAACGGACACTGAAGCTTTCTTT
CDR3aa: CASSLETDTEAFF

j_gene: TRBJ2-2
d_gene: .
v_gene: TRBV27
abundance: .
CDR3nt: TGTGCCAGCAGAAGAGAGGCCGGGGAGCTGTTTTTT
CDR3aa: CASRREAGELFF

j_gene: TRBJ1-1
d_gene: .
v_gene: TRBV5-1
abundance: .
CDR3nt: TGCGCCAGCAGCTTGGACGGCGTGGCTGAAGCTTTCTTT
CDR3aa: CASSLDGVAEAFF

j_gene: TRBJ1-4
d_gene: TRBD1
v_gene: TRBV5-1
abundance: .
CDR3nt: TGCGCCAGTACAGGGGCGTCGGCAACTAATGAAAAACTGTTTTTT
CDR3aa: CASTGASATNEKLFF

j_gene: TRBJ2-6
d_gene: .
v_gene: TRBV11-3
abundance: once
CDR3nt: TGTGCCAGCAGCTCAGCGGGCAGGGGAAGTGGGGCCAACGTCCTGACTTTC
CDR3aa: CASSSAGRGSGANVLTF

j_gene: TRBJ1-4
d_gene: .
v_gene: TRBV19
abundance: few
CDR3nt: TGTGCCAGTAGTTATTATCTGGGTGAAAAACTGTTTTTT
CDR3aa: CASSYYLGEKLFF

j_gene: TRBJ2-3
d_gene: .
v_gene: TRBV28
abundance: .
CDR3nt: TGTGCCAGCAGCCAGCAGCCGGCCCTGAACACAGATACGCAGTATTTT
CDR3aa: CASSQQPALNTDTQYF

j_gene: TRBJ2-3
d_gene: .
v_gene: TRBV2
abundance: .
CDR3nt: TGTGCCAGCAGCCCCCTGCTGGAGGGCCTGAAAGATACGCAGTATTTT
CDR3aa: CASSPLLEGLKDTQYF

j_gene: TRBJ2-1
d_gene: .
v_gene: TRBV15
abundance: once
CDR3nt: TGTGCCACCAGCAGGGGGTGGAATGAGCAGTTCTTC
CDR3aa: CATSRGWNEQFF

j_gene: TRBJ2-1
d_gene: .
v_gene: TRBV6-6
abundance: .
CDR3nt: TGTGCCAGCACAGGAGGGGGTAGGAATGAGCAGTTCTTC
CDR3aa: CASTGGGRNEQFF

j_gene: TRBJ2-1
d_gene: TRBD2
v_gene: TRBV14
abundance: .
CDR3nt: TGTGCCAGCAGCCTCTATCCCCCTAGCGGGCCGTACAATGAGCAGTTCTTC
CDR3aa: CASSLYPPSGPYNEQFF

j_gene: TRBJ2-7
d_gene: .
v_gene: TRBV7-2
abundance: .
CDR3nt: TGTGCCAGCAGCTTAGCCTCTCTCTCGCGGGGCGAGCAGTACTTC
CDR3aa: CASSLASLSRGEQYF

j_gene: TRBJ2-1
d_gene: .
v_gene: TRBV7-9
abundance: .
CDR3nt: TGTGCCAGCAGCCCCTTCGGGAGTGGAATGGATAGTGAGCAGTTCTTC
CDR3aa: CASSPFGSGMDSEQFF